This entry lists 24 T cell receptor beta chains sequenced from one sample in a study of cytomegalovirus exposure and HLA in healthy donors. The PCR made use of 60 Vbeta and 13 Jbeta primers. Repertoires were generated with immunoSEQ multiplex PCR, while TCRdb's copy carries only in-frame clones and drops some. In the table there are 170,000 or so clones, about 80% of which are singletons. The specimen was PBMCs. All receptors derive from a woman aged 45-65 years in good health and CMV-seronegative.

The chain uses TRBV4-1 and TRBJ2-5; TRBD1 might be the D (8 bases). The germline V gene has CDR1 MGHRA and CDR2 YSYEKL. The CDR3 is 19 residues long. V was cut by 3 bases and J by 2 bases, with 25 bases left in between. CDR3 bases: TGCGCCAGCAGCCACCAATGGACAGGGACGGGGGGCAGTCAAGAGACCCAGTACTTC. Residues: CASSHQWTGTGGSQETQYF.

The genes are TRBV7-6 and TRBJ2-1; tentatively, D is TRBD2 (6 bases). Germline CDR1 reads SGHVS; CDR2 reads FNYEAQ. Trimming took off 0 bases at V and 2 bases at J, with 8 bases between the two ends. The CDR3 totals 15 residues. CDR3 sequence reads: CASSLAREAYNEQFF. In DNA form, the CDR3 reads TGTGCCAGCAGCTTAGCGAGGGAGGCCTACAATGAGCAGTTCTTC.

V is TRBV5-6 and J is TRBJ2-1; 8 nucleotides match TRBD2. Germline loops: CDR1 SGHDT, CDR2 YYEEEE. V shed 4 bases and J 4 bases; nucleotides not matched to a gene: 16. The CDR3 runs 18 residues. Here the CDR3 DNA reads TGTGCCAGCAGCCACAATATTAAGCGGGAGTCAAGATACAATGAGCAGTTCTTC. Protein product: CASSHNIKRESRYNEQFF.

CDR3 nucleotide sequence: TGTGCCAGCTCACCACCGGGACAGGGGCTTGGCTACACCTTC. Residues: CASSPPGQGLGYTF. The J gene is TRBJ1-2, the V gene TRBV18; 10 bases line up with TRBD1. Germline V lookup: CDR1 KGHSH, CDR2 LQKENI. V was pared by 0 bases and J by 7 bases, with 2 bases of the junction left unmatched. The CDR3 is 14 amino acids.

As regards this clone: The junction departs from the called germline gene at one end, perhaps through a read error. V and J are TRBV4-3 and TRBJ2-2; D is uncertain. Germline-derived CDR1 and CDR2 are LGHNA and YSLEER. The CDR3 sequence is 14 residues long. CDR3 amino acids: CAGSQDPGTGELFF. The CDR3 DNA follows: TGCGCCGGCAGCCAAGATCCGGGCACCGGGGAGCTGTTTTTT.

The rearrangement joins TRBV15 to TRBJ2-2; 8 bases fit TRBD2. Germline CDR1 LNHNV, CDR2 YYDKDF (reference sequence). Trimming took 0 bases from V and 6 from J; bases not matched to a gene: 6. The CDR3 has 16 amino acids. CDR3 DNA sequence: TGTGCCACCAGCAGAGATCCTTGGCGGGAGGCCGGGGAGCTGTTTTTT. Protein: CATSRDPWREAGELFF. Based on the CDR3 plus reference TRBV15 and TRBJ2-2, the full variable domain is DAMVIQNPRYQVTQFGKPVTLSCSQTLNHNVMYWYQQKSSQAPKLLFHYYDKDFNNEADTPDNFQSRRPNTSFCFLDIRSPGLGDTAMYLCATSRDPWREAGELFFGEGSRLTVL.

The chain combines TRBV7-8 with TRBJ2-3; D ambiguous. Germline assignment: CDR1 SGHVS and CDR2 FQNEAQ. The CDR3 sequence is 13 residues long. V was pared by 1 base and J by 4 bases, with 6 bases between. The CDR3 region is CASSLVSPDTQYF. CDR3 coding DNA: TGTGCCAGCAGCTTAGTATCCCCAGATACGCAGTATTTT.

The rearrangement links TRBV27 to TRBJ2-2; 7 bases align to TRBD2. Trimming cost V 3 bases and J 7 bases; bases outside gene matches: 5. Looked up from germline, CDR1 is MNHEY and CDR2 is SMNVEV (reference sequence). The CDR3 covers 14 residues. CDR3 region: CASSFWREHGELFF. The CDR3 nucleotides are TGTGCCAGCAGTTTTTGGCGGGAGCACGGGGAGCTGTTTTTT.

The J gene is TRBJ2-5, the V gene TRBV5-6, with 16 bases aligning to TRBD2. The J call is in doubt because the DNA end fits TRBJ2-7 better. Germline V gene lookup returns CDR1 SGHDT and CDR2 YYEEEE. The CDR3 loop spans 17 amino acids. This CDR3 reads CASSTGTSGRAFHEQYF. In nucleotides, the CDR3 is TGTGCCAGCAGCACAGGGACTAGCGGGAGGGCCTTCCACGAGCAGTACTTC.

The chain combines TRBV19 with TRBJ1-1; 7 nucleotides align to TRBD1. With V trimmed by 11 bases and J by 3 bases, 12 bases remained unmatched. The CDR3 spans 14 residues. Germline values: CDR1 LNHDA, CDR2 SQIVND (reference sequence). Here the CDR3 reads CASKGRQGDTEAFF. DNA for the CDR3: TGTGCCTCCAAAGGGAGACAGGGCGACACTGAAGCTTTCTTT.

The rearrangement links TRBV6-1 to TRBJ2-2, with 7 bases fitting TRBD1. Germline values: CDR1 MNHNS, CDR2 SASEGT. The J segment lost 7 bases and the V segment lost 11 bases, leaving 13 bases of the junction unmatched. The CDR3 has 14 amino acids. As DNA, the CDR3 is TGTGCCGTCCGGCGAGACAGGGCTTTCGGGGAGCTGTTTTTT. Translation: CAVRRDRAFGELFF.

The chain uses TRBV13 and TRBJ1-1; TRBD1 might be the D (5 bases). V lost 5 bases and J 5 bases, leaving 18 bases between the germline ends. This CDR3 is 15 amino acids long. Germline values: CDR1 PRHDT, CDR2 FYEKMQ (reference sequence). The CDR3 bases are TGTGCCAGCAGCACCTCTAACCAGGGAAGGACTGAAGCTTTCTTT. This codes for CASSTSNQGRTEAFF. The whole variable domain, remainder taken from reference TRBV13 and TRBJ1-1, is AAGVIQSPRHLIKEKRETATLKCYPIPRHDTVYWYQQGPGQDPQFLISFYEKMQSDKGSIPDRFSAQQFSDYHSELNMSSLELGDSALYFCASSTSNQGRTEAFFGQGTRLTVV.

This CDR3 is CASSVDQGGYTF. CDR3 nucleotide sequence: TGCGCCAGCAGCGTGGATCAGGGCGGCTACACCTTC. The chain employs TRBV5-1 and TRBJ1-2, with D possibly matching TRBD1 (5 bases). Germline CDR1 and CDR2: SGHRS and YFSETQ. The V end lost 4 bases, the J end lost 8 bases, and 12 bases lay between the germline ends. There are 12 residues in the CDR3.

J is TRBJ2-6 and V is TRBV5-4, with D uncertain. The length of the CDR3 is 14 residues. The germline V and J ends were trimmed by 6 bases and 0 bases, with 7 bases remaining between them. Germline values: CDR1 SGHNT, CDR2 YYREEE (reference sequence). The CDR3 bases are TGTGCCAGCAACATATACTCTGGGGCCAACGTCCTGACTTTC. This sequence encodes CASNIYSGANVLTF.

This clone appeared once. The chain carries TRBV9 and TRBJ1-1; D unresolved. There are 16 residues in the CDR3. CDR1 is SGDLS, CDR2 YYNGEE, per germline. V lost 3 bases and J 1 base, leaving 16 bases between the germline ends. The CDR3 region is CASSALSDPGNTEAFF. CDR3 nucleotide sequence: TGTGCCAGCAGCGCCCTATCCGACCCAGGGAACACTGAAGCTTTCTTT.

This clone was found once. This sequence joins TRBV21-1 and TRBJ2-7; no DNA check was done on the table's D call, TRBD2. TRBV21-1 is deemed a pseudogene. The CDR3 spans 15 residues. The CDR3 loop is CASSKEDGDAYEQYF. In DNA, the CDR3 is TGTGCCAGCAGCAAGGAGGACGGTGACGCCTACGAGCAGTACTTC.

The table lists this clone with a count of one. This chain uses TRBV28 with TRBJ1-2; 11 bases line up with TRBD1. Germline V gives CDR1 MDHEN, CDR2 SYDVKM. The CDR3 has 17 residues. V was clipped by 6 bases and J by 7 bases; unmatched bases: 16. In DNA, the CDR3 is TGTGCCAGCAGCTCTATAGCCGGGACAGGGGGATTGGGTGGCTACACCTTC. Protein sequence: CASSSIAGTGGLGGYTF.

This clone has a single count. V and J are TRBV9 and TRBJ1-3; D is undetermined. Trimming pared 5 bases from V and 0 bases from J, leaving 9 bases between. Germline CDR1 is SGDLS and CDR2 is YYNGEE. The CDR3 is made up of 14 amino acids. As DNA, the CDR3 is TGTGCCAGCAGTGACAAGGCCTCTGGAAACACCATATATTTT. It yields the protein CASSDKASGNTIYF. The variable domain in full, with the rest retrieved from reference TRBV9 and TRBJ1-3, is DSGVTQTPKHLITATGQRVTLRCSPRSGDLSVYWYQQSLDQGLQFLIQYYNGEERAKGNILERFSAQQFPDLHSELNLSSLELGDSALYFCASSDKASGNTIYFGEGSWLTVV.

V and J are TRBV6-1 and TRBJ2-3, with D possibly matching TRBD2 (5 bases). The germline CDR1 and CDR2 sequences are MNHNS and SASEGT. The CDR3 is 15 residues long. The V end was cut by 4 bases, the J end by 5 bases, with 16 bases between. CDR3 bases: TGTGCCAGCAGTGCGTTAGCTCCCCGGGGAGATACGCAGTATTTT. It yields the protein CASSALAPRGDTQYF.

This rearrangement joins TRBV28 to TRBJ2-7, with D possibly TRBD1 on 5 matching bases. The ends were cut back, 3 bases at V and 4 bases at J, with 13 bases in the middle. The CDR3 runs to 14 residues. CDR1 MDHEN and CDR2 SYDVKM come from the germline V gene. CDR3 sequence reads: CASSLLDKLYEQYF. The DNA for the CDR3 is TGTGCCAGCAGTTTGTTGGACAAACTATACGAGCAGTACTTC.

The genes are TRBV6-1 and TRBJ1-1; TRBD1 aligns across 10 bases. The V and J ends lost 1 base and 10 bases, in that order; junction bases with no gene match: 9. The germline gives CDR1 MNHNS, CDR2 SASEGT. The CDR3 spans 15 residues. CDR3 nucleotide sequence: TGTGCCAGCAGTGAAGGGCCGAGACAGGGGGCGAGAGCTTTCTTT. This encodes CASSEGPRQGARAFF.

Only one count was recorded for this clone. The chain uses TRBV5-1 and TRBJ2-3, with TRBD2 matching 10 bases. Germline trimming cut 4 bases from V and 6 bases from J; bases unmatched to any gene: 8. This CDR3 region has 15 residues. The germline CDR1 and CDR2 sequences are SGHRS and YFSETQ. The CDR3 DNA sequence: TGCGCCAGCAGCGCCACCGGGACTAGCGATGATACGCAGTATTTT. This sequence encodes CASSATGTSDDTQYF.

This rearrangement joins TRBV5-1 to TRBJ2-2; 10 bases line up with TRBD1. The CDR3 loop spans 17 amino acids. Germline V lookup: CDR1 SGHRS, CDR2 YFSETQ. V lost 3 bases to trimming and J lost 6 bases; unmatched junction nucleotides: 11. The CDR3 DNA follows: TGCGCCAGCAGCTCCCAGGAAACGGGACAGGGGTCCGGGGAGCTGTTTTTT. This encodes CASSSQETGQGSGELFF.

In nucleotides, the CDR3 is TGTGCCAGCCTTTCTACAGGACAGCCTCAGGGCTACACCTTC. Protein sequence: CASLSTGQPQGYTF. The chain carries TRBV6-6 and TRBJ1-2, with D possibly matching TRBD1 (6 bases). Germline V CDR1 and CDR2: MNHNY, SVGAGI (reference sequence). This CDR3 contains 14 residues. V was pared by 8 bases and J by 8 bases, with 21 bases between.